A selection of T cell receptor beta chains follows, all from one sample in a study of radiotherapy plus CTLA-4 blockade in lung cancer. Here immunoSEQ multiplex PCR was the method, and the copy in TCRdb shows in-frame clones only, minus some. The repertoire holds about 51,000 clones, with approximately 80% as singletons. Specimen: peripheral blood, collected from a patient treated with radiotherapy plus ipilimumab. Every receptor here comes from a human donor with non-small cell lung cancer whose response to radiotherapy plus ipilimumab could not be evaluated. Each CDR3 is given with its conserved first and last residue. A D gene is named only where the DNA matches it firmly. Rows give clone size only sometimes, using once, few, many, or a class for an expanded clone.

v_gene	j_gene	d_gene	abundance	len	CDR3aa	CDR3nt
TRBV9	TRBJ1-2	TRBD1	-	14	CASTPGGNIYGYTF	TGTGCCAGCACCCCAGGGGGGAATATCTATGGCTACACCTTC
TRBV6-6	TRBJ1-1	-	-	12	CASRFIDTEAFF	TGTGCCAGCAGGTTCATAGACACTGAAGCTTTCTTT
TRBV6-1	TRBJ1-3	TRBD1	-	14	CASMGQASGNTIYF	TGTGCCAGCATGGGACAGGCCTCTGGAAACACCATATATTTT
TRBV5-1	TRBJ1-2	-	-	14	CASSLQGSNYGYTF	TGCGCCAGCAGCCTGCAGGGCTCTAACTATGGCTACACCTTC
TRBV4-2	TRBJ2-7	-	-	12	CASSQGRDEQYF	TGTGCCAGCAGCCAAGGTCGGGACGAGCAGTACTTC
TRBV5-1	TRBJ1-1	TRBD1	-	15	CASSLVASGTGEAFF	TGCGCCAGCAGCTTGGTAGCCTCCGGGACAGGGGAAGCTTTCTTT
TRBV7-6	TRBJ2-3	-	-	10	CASSSQMQYF	TGTGCCAGCAGCTCCCAAATGCAGTATTTT
TRBV5-1	TRBJ1-1	TRBD1	-	16	CASSAGTGALNTEAFF	TGCGCCAGCAGCGCCGGGACAGGGGCACTCAACACTGAAGCTTTCTTT
TRBV28	TRBJ2-3	TRBD2	-	19	CASSEFPGTSGRAPDTQYF	TGTGCCAGCAGCGAGTTCCCGGGGACTAGCGGGAGGGCCCCAGATACGCAGTATTTT
TRBV29-1	TRBJ1-2	-	-	12	CSVDPVNYGYTF	TGCAGCGTTGACCCGGTAAACTATGGCTACACCTTC
TRBV19	TRBJ2-1	TRBD2	once	13	CASSFSSGGPLFF	TGTGCCAGTAGTTTCTCTAGCGGGGGGCCGCTATTCTTC
TRBV27	TRBJ1-1	-	-	12	CASRAGGTEAFF	TGTGCCAGCAGAGCAGGTGGCACTGAAGCTTTCTTT
TRBV19	TRBJ1-2	TRBD1	-	16	CASSGTGGVLYYGYTF	TGTGCCAGTAGCGGGACAGGGGGCGTGTTGTACTATGGCTACACCTTC
TRBV15	TRBJ2-3	-	-	16	CATSRGGPGLGDTQYF	TGTGCCACCAGCAGAGGGGGACCGGGACTTGGAGATACGCAGTATTTT
TRBV18	TRBJ2-3	TRBD1	-	13	CASSSDREHTQYF	TGTGCCAGCTCATCTGACAGGGAACATACGCAGTATTTT